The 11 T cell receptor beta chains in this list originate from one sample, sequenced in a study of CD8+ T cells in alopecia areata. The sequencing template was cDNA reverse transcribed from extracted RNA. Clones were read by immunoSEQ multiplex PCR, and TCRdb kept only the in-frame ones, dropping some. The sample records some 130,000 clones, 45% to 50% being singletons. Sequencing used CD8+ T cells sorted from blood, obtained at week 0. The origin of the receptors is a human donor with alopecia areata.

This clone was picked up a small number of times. CDR3 nucleotide sequence: TGCAGCGTTGAACAGGCCGGGGAGCTGTTTTTT. Translating gives CSVEQAGELFF. The chain uses TRBV29-1 and TRBJ2-2; D not certain. CDR3 length: 11 residues. Deletions cut 2 bases from V and 6 bases from J, with 4 bases between. CDR1 and CDR2 from the germline V gene are SQVTM and ANQGSEA.

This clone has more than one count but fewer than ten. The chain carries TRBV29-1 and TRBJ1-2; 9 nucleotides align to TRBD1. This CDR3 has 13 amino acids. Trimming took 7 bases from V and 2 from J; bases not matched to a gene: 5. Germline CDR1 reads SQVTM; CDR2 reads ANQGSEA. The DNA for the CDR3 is TGCAGCGCGTACGGGACAGGGAACTATGGCTACACCTTC. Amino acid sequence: CSAYGTGNYGYTF. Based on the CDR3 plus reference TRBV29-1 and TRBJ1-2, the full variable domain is SAVISQKPSRDICQRGTSLTIQCQVDSQVTMMFWYRQQPGQSLTLIATANQGSEATYESGFVIDKFPISRPNLTFSTLTVSNMSPEDSSIYLCSAYGTGNYGYTFGSGTRLTVV.

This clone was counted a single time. The CDR3 spells CASSRPRSSYEQYF. The CDR3 bases are TGTGCCAGCAGCCGCCCCCGAAGTTCCTACGAGCAGTACTTC. J is TRBJ2-7 and V is TRBV13, with no clear D. Trimming removed 5 bases at V and 1 base at J, with 12 bases between. Germline CDR1 is PRHDT and CDR2 is FYEKMQ (reference sequence). The CDR3 length is 14 residues.

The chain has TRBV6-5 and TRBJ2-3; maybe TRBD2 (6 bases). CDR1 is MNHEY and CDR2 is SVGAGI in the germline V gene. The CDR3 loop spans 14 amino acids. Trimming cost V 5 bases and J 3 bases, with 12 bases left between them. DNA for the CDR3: TGTGCCAGCAGTCCCGGGACTGCTACAGATACGCAGTATTTT. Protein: CASSPGTATDTQYF.

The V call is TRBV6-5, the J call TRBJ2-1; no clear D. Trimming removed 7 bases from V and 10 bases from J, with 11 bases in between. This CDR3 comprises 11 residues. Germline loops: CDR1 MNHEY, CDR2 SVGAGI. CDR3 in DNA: TGTGCCAGCATGATAGGTCGGGAGCAGTTCTTC. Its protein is CASMIGREQFF.

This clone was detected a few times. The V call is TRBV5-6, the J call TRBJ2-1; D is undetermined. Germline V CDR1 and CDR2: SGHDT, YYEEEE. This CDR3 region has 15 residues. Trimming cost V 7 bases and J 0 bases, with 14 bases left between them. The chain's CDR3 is CASETPKGSYNEQFF. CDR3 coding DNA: TGTGCCAGCGAGACTCCGAAGGGCTCCTACAATGAGCAGTTCTTC.

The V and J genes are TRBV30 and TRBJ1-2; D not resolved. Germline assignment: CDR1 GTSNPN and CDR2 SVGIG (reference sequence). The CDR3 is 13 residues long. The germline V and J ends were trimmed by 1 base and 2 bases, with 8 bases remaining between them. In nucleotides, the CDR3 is TGTGCCTGGAGTGGGGTAGGGAACTATGGCTACACCTTC. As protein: CAWSGVGNYGYTF.

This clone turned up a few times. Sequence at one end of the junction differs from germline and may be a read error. CDR3 in DNA: TGTGCCAGCAGCCCCAAGGGTGGGGTAGTGATTTTT. The encoded protein is CASSPKGGVVIF. This sequence joins TRBV27 and TRBJ1-4; D gene uncertain. Germline lookup yields CDR1 MNHEY and CDR2 SMNVEV (reference sequence). This CDR3 region has 12 residues. The variable domain in full, completed from reference TRBV27 and TRBJ1-4, reads EAQVTQNPRYLITVTGKKLTVTCSQNMNHEYMSWYRQDPGLGLRQIYYSMNVEVTDKGDVPEGYKVSRKEKRNFPLILESPSPNQTSLYFCASSPKGGVVIFGSGTQLSVL.

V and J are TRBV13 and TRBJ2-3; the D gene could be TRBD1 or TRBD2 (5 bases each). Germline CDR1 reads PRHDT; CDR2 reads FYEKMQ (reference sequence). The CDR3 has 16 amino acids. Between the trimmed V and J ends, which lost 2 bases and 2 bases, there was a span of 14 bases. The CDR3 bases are TGTGCCAGCAGCTTATCGGGCAGGGAGAACACAGATACGCAGTATTTT. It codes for CASSLSGRENTDTQYF.

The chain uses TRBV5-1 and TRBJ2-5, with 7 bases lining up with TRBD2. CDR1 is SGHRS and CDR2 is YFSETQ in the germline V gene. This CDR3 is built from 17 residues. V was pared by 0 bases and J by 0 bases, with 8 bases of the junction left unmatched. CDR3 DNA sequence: TGCGCCAGCAGCTTGGCCGAAGCGGGGAGATACCAAGAGACCCAGTACTTC. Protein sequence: CASSLAEAGRYQETQYF.

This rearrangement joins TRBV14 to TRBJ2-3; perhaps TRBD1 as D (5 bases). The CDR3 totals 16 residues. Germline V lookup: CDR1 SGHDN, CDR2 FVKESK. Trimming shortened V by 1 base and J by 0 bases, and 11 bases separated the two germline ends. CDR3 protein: CASSQGWGGSTDTQYF. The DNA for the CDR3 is TGTGCCAGCAGCCAAGGGTGGGGCGGTAGCACAGATACGCAGTATTTT.